The following is a TCR beta chain sequence with its context. The target antigen is unknown. Using a J-beta primer mix together with a sample-barcoded 5' primer, a second PCR was run for roughly 7 to 11 cycles. A single record per CDR3 protein comes from TCRdb applying MiXCR to the 5' RACE reads. The table shows approximately 1.5 million distinct CDR3 sequences, with roughly two fifths occurring only once. The entry originates in a study of blood T cells in healthy people across ages. CDR3 length equals 17 residues. Peripheral blood was drawn, 7.5 to 10 milliliters per donor. Isolation of PBMCs gave at least 6.5 million cells per sample. Study-wide results and caveats: What prevented conclusive comparison of naive and antigen-experienced cells was that PBMCs were unsorted.

Sequenced material: blood. The V call is TRBV21-1, the J call TRBJ2-1; the table's D call, TRBD2, was not checked against the DNA. TRBV21-1 represents a pseudogene. The sequence was collected from a woman in her late teens or twenties in good health. CDR3 sequence reads: CVSSTETSGSSYNEQFF. CDR3 in DNA: TGTGTCAGCAGCACAGAGACTAGCGGTAGCTCCTACAATGAGCAGTTCTTC.